The rows below give T cell receptor beta chains drawn from one sample of a study of blood T cells in healthy people across ages. Via MiXCR, TCRdb re-called the 5' RACE reads, giving one row per CDR3 protein. Of around 940,000 distinct CDR3 sequences in the sample, roughly 51% were seen once. Sequencing was carried out using blood. Receptors were obtained from a woman between 55 and 75 years old in good health. CDR3s include the opening cysteine and the closing phenylalanine or tryptophan. The D gene is left open where the match is weak. The size of a clone is reported for some rows only, either as once, few or many, or as a class for expanded clones.

j_call,v_call,d_call,clone_size,cdr3_aa,cdr3_nt
TRBJ2-1,TRBV15,TRBD1,NA,CATSPGDRVRKEQFF,TGTGCCACCAGCCCGGGGGACAGGGTAAGGAAGGAGCAGTTCTTC
TRBJ2-5,TRBV9,NA,NA,CASSAREETQYF,TGTGCCAGCAGCGCCAGGGAGGAGACCCAGTACTTC
TRBJ2-1,TRBV20-1,NA,NA,CSADRDWQNEQFF,TGCAGTGCCGACAGGGACTGGCAAAATGAGCAGTTCTTC
TRBJ1-2,TRBV28,NA,NA,CASRIEPYGYTF,TGTGCCAGCCGAATTGAGCCCTATGGCTACACCTTC
TRBJ2-5,TRBV9,TRBD1,NA,CASSPTGGGSETQYF,TGTGCCAGCAGCCCCACAGGGGGCGGTTCGGAGACCCAGTACTTC
TRBJ2-5,TRBV28,TRBD2,NA,CASSSADPGLASREQYF,TGTGCCAGCAGTTCTGCGGATCCGGGACTAGCTAGTCGTGAGCAGTACTTC
TRBJ1-6,TRBV6-5,TRBD1,few,CAKQGARSNSPLHF,TGTGCCAAACAGGGGGCGCGGTCCAATTCACCCCTCCACTTT
TRBJ2-7,TRBV6-1,TRBD1,NA,CASSSQGQVPGGREQYF,TGTGCCAGCAGTAGCCAGGGACAGGTCCCAGGAGGTCGCGAGCAGTACTTC
TRBJ1-4,TRBV7-9,TRBD1,NA,CASSPGTGGYEKLFF,TGTGCCAGCAGCCCGGGGACAGGGGGCTATGAAAAACTGTTTTTT
TRBJ2-7,TRBV29-1,NA,NA,CSVRGGRAKYNEQYF,TGCAGCGTTAGGGGGGGGAGGGCCAAGTACAATGAGCAGTACTTC
TRBJ2-7,TRBV6-5,NA,NA,CATSRTQSSYEQYF,TGTGCCACCTCTCGGACGCAGAGCTCCTACGAGCAGTACTTC
TRBJ1-2,TRBV6-1,NA,few,CASSAGNYGYTF,TGTGCCAGCAGTGCAGGGAACTATGGCTACACCTTC
TRBJ2-1,TRBV4-1,TRBD1,NA,CASSQIGDRRYNEQFF,TGCGCCAGCAGCCAGATAGGGGACAGGCGTTACAATGAGCAGTTCTTC
TRBJ2-1,TRBV6-2/TRBV6-3,TRBD1,NA,CASSPIPGGRYNEQFF,TGTGCCAGCAGTCCCATCCCAGGGGGTCGGTACAATGAGCAGTTCTTC
TRBJ2-1,TRBV7-2,NA,few,CASSTGGYNERFF,TGTGCCAGCAGCACCGGGGGCTACAATGAGCGGTTCTTC
TRBJ2-7,TRBV28,TRBD1,NA,CASSLVGTGDNEQYF,TGTGCCAGCAGCCTCGTGGGGACAGGTGACAACGAGCAGTACTTC
TRBJ2-5,TRBV13,TRBD2,NA,CASSAGDASGKYGQYF,TGTGCCAGCAGCGCGGGGGATGCTAGCGGGAAATACGGGCAGTACTTC
TRBJ2-7,TRBV20-1,TRBD2,NA,CSATIGLAGYYEQYF,TGCAGTGCTACTATCGGACTAGCGGGTTATTACGAGCAGTACTTC
TRBJ2-7,TRBV20-1,TRBD1,NA,CSVRDPSTGTNEQYF,TGCAGTGTTAGAGATCCGTCGACAGGGACGAATGAGCAGTACTTC
TRBJ2-6,TRBV5-6,NA,once,CASSFLGGPGGANVLTF,TGTGCCAGCAGCTTTCTGGGGGGCCCGGGTGGGGCCAACGTCCTGACTTTC
TRBJ2-7,TRBV30,NA,NA,CAFKHTGYEQYF,TGTGCCTTCAAACATACGGGGTACGAGCAGTACTTC
TRBJ1-2,TRBV20-1,NA,NA,CSASNRLNYGYTF,TGCAGTGCTAGTAACAGACTAAACTATGGCTACACCTTC
TRBJ2-7,TRBV28,NA,NA,CASSLYVPTETYEQYF,TGTGCCAGCAGTTTGTATGTCCCGACGGAGACCTACGAGCAGTACTTC
TRBJ1-4,TRBV5-1,NA,NA,CASSGSANEKLFF,TGCGCCAGCAGCGGGTCAGCAAATGAAAAACTGTTTTTT
TRBJ2-3,TRBV12-3/TRBV12-4,NA,few,CASTDNPSTDTQYF,TGTGCCAGCACCGACAACCCTAGCACAGATACGCAGTATTTT
TRBJ1-5,TRBV20-1,TRBD1,once,CSARPGTGDWPQHF,TGCAGTGCTAGGCCGGGGACAGGGGATTGGCCCCAGCATTTT